The 14 T cell receptor beta chains below were found in one sample sequenced in a study of technical replicates of blood from several donors. Produced via immunoSEQ multiplex PCR; TCRdb's table is partial and in-frame only. The repertoire holds roughly 60,000 clones, around 93% seen once, with 3.5% to 5.5% in the top ten. Input material: PBMCs. Source of these receptors: a human donor in good health. Some clones in this sample may be carry-over from other donors' samples.

CDR3 sequence (DNA): TGCGCCAGCAGCTCTGGGTCCGACGGGTACGAGCAGTACTTC. Translating it yields CASSSGSDGYEQYF. J is TRBJ2-7 and V is TRBV5-1; D gene unclear. Germline-derived CDR1 and CDR2 are SGHRS and YFSETQ. V shed 3 bases and J shed 4 bases, with 14 bases lying between them. There are 14 residues in the CDR3. The full variable domain, its missing parts supplied by reference TRBV5-1 and TRBJ2-7, is KAGVTQTPRYLIKTRGQQVTLSCSPISGHRSVSWYQQTPGQGLQFLFEYFSETQRNKGNFPGRFSGRQFSNSRSEMNVSTLELGDSALYLCASSSGSDGYEQYFGPGTRLTVT.

The V call is TRBV1, the J call TRBJ2-7; the table's D call of TRBD2 was not tested on the DNA. TRBV1 corresponds to a pseudogene. The CDR3 runs 16 residues. CDR3 loop: CTSSPGRSGTAYEQYF. CDR3 nucleotide sequence: TGCACCAGCAGCCCAGGCCGAAGCGGGACCGCCTACGAGCAGTACTTC.

This sequence joins TRBV14 and TRBJ2-7, with 11 bases lining up with TRBD2. CDR1 is SGHDN and CDR2 is FVKESK in the germline V gene. The CDR3 has 15 residues. Germline trimming cut 4 bases from V and 3 bases from J; bases unmatched to any gene: 5. CDR3 in amino acids: CASSPRLAGHYEQYF. CDR3 bases: TGTGCCAGCAGCCCCAGACTAGCGGGGCACTACGAGCAGTACTTC.

The chain carries TRBV4-3 and TRBJ2-1; TRBD2 agrees at 9 bases. Germline values: CDR1 LGHNA, CDR2 YSLEER. This CDR3 spans 17 amino acids. Trimming removed 0 bases from V and 8 bases from J; junction bases left unmatched: 11. The CDR3, as DNA: TGCGCCAGCAGCCAAGATTCTTATCTAGCGGGAATTTATGAGCAGTTCTTC. Encoded protein: CASSQDSYLAGIYEQFF.

The V gene is TRBV9, the J gene TRBJ1-1; 9 bases align to TRBD1. Germline V gene lookup returns CDR1 SGDLS and CDR2 YYNGEE. The length of the CDR3 is 12 residues. J gave up 10 bases and V 7 bases, and 8 bases lay outside the gene matches. In DNA, the CDR3 is TGTGCCAGCGGCGACAGGGGGATGGGAGCTTTCTTT. It is translated as CASGDRGMGAFF.

This sequence joins TRBV5-4 and TRBJ2-4, with D uncertain. CDR3 length equals 14 residues. Germline CDR1 reads SGHNT; CDR2 reads YYREEE (reference sequence). Trimming left V 2 bases short and J 5 bases short, with 11 bases between. The CDR3 spells CASSFLTNQNIQYF. The CDR3 region has the DNA TGTGCCAGCAGCTTTCTCACAAATCAAAACATTCAGTACTTC.

This chain links TRBV5-1 with TRBJ2-4, with 8 bases aligning to TRBD1. Looked up from germline, CDR1 is SGHRS and CDR2 is YFSETQ. This CDR3 spans 15 amino acids. V shed 4 bases, J shed 5 bases, and the junction held 8 bases outside the gene matches. CDR3 DNA sequence: TGCGCCAGCAGCGGCACAGGGGGTGCTCAAAACATTCAGTACTTC. Translated: CASSGTGGAQNIQYF.

The chain employs TRBV6-6 and TRBJ1-6; D may be TRBD1 (6 bases). Germline-derived CDR1 and CDR2 are MNHNY and SVGAGI (reference sequence). The CDR3 has 14 residues. V lost 5 bases to trimming and J lost 7 bases, with 12 bases between them. The CDR3 DNA is TGTGCCAGCAGTATCAGGGGCAACAATTCACCCCTCCACTTT. Protein: CASSIRGNNSPLHF.

This sequence joins TRBV6-6 and TRBJ2-6; unclear D gene. The germline V and J ends were trimmed by 6 bases and 4 bases, with 7 bases remaining between them. CDR1 is MNHNY, CDR2 SVGAGI, per germline (reference sequence). The CDR3 is 13 amino acids. The CDR3, as DNA: TGTGCCAGCAGCCCCCCGGGGGCCAACGTCCTGACTTTC. The encoded protein is CASSPPGANVLTF.

This sequence joins TRBV5-6 and TRBJ1-6; 7 nucleotides line up with TRBD1. The length of the CDR3 is 14 residues. V was clipped by 4 bases and J by 5 bases; unmatched bases: 3. CDR1 SGHDT and CDR2 YYEEEE come from the germline V gene. This CDR3 is CASSPGQNNSPLHF. Here the CDR3 DNA reads TGTGCCAGCAGCCCGGGACAGAATAATTCACCCCTCCACTTT.

The sample holds one count of this clone. V is TRBV4-1 and J is TRBJ2-2, with D hard to call. V was cut by 3 bases and J by 4 bases, with 15 bases left in between. The V gene's germline CDR1 is MGHRA and CDR2 YSYEKL. CDR3 length: 16 residues. The CDR3 here is CASSHPSGSFTGELFF. For the CDR3, the DNA is TGCGCCAGCAGCCACCCTTCGGGTTCCTTCACCGGGGAGCTGTTTTTT.

The V gene is TRBV4-2, the J gene TRBJ2-7; D gene unclear. Trimming removed 1 base at V and 4 bases at J, with 5 bases between. This CDR3 region has 12 residues. CDR1 and CDR2 from the germline V gene are LGHNA and YNFKEQ. The CDR3 DNA is TGTGCCAGCAGCCAAGGAGAGTACGAGCAGTACTTC. Translated: CASSQGEYEQYF.

The chain joins TRBV14 to TRBJ1-4; D is ambiguous. CDR1 and CDR2 from the germline V gene are SGHDN and FVKESK. The CDR3 is 15 residues long. V was trimmed by 1 base and J by 8 bases, leaving 14 bases between them. Written as DNA, the CDR3 is TGTGCCAGCAGCCAAGTTCCGGGAGTAAACGAAAAACTGTTTTTT. Encoded protein: CASSQVPGVNEKLFF.

This chain's CDR3 is CASSLLFSGANVLTF. The CDR3 DNA reads TGCGCCAGCAGCCTTTTATTCTCTGGGGCCAACGTCCTGACTTTC. This rearrangement joins TRBV4-1 to TRBJ2-6; D is undetermined. The CDR3 is 15 amino acids. Germline CDR1 and CDR2: MGHRA and YSYEKL. V dropped 4 bases and J dropped 0 bases, with 7 bases sitting between them.